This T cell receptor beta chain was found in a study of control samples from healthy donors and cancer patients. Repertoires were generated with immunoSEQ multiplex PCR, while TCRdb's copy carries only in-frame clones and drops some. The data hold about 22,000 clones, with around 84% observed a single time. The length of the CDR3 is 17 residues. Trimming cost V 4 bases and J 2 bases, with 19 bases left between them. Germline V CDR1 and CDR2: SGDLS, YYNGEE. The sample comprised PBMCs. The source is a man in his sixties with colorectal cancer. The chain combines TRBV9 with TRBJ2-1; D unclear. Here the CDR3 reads CASSPVAKGFPYNEQFF. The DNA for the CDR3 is TGTGCCAGCAGCCCGGTCGCGAAAGGTTTCCCCTACAATGAGCAGTTCTTC.